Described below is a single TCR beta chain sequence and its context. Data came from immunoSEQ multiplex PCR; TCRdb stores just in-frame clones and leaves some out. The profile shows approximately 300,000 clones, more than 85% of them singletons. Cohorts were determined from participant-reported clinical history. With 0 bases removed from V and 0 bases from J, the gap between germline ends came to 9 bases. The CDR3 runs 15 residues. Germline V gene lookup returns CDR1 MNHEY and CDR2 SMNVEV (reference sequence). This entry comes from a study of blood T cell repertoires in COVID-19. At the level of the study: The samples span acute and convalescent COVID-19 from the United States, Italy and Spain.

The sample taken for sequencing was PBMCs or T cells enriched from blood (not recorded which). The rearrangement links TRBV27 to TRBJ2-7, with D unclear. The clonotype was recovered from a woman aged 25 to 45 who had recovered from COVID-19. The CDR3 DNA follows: TGTGCCAGCAGTTTATCGGCAGGAATCTCCTACGAGCAGTACTTC. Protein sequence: CASSLSAGISYEQYF.